A single sample is the source of the 13 T cell receptor beta chains below, sequenced in a study of metastatic and nonmetastatic thyroid tumors (dated by TCRdb to 2020 to 2021). No treatment had been received by any patient before thyroid surgery. Library preparation was by PCR. The sequencing machine was an Illumina HiSeq 4000. TCRdb reran the public reads through fastp at Q25 and MiXCR, keeping productive beta chains. This sample lists tens of thousands of clones; roughly 14% were detected once. Clones ranked in the top ten supply around 19% of the sample. The sample taken for sequencing was blood. The receptors shown here come from a female donor with papillary thyroid cancer or a benign thyroid nodule (not recorded which). Some clones in this sample may be carry-over from other donors' samples.

This clone was picked up many times. V and J are TRBV5-1 and TRBJ2-1; D may be TRBD1 (5 bases). CDR1 is SGHRS and CDR2 is YFSETQ in the germline V gene. With 1 base removed from V and 6 bases from J, the gap between germline ends came to 14 bases. CDR3 size: 15 residues. The CDR3 protein is CASSLTTGYINEQFF. The CDR3 bases are TGCGCCAGCAGCTTGACAACAGGTTACATCAATGAGCAGTTCTTC. The whole variable domain, remainder taken from reference TRBV5-1 and TRBJ2-1, is KAGVTQTPRYLIKTRGQQVTLSCSPISGHRSVSWYQQTPGQGLQFLFEYFSETQRNKGNFPGRFSGRQFSNSRSEMNVSTLELGDSALYLCASSLTTGYINEQFFGPGTRLTVL.

The rearrangement links TRBV9 to TRBJ2-2, with TRBD1 identical over 10 bases. Unmatched junction bases numbered 7, after V lost 4 bases and J lost 4 bases. Germline V gene data show CDR1 as SGDLS and CDR2 as YYNGEE. The CDR3 is 16 amino acids. The CDR3 region is CASSSPGQGFTGELFF. The CDR3 DNA reads TGTGCCAGCAGCTCACCGGGACAGGGGTTCACCGGGGAGCTGTTTTTT.

V usage is TRBV19 and J usage is TRBJ1-5; 7 positions match TRBD1. The germline V gene has CDR1 LNHDA and CDR2 SQIVND (reference sequence). Germline trimming cut 6 bases from V and 4 bases from J; bases unmatched to any gene: 3. This CDR3 is built from 13 residues. The CDR3 loop is CASSDRVNQPQHF. The CDR3 nucleotides read TGTGCCAGTAGCGACAGGGTTAATCAGCCCCAGCATTTT.

This clone was observed many times. V is TRBV29-1 and J is TRBJ1-1, with TRBD1 matching 12 bases. V lost 8 bases and J lost 6; bases outside the gene matches: 7. This CDR3 comprises 13 residues. Germline V gene data show CDR1 as SQVTM and CDR2 as ANQGSEA. The CDR3 loop reads CSIWGQGASEAFF. CDR3 DNA: TGCAGCATATGGGGACAGGGGGCATCTGAAGCTTTCTTT.

This clone was seen at least ten times. The chain carries TRBV29-1 and TRBJ1-2, with TRBD1 matching 7 bases. Germline V gene lookup returns CDR1 SQVTM and CDR2 ANQGSEA. Trimming cost V 7 bases and J 6 bases; bases outside gene matches: 5. The CDR3 extends over 11 amino acids. Here the CDR3 DNA reads TGCAGCGGCGGGACAGTTAATGGCTACACCTTC. Its translation: CSGGTVNGYTF.

This clone was observed a few times. The chain recombines TRBV18 with TRBJ2-1; TRBD2 matches 12 bases. Germline V gives CDR1 KGHSH, CDR2 LQKENI. The CDR3 spans 16 residues. V was clipped by 4 bases and J by 4 bases; unmatched bases: 5. CDR3: CASSLWTSGVYNEQFF. DNA for the CDR3: TGTGCCAGCTCACTATGGACTAGCGGGGTATACAATGAGCAGTTCTTC.

This chain uses TRBV18 with TRBJ2-5; D gene ambiguous. Looked up from germline, CDR1 is KGHSH and CDR2 is LQKENI. The CDR3 totals 11 residues. V was cut by 3 bases and J by 5 bases, with 4 bases left in between. DNA of the CDR3: TGTGCCAGCTCACCCGGGGAGACCCAGTACTTC. Amino acid sequence: CASSPGETQYF.

This clone occurred many times. The chain has TRBV2 and TRBJ2-6; D is perhaps TRBD2 (5 bases). CDR1 is SNHLY, CDR2 FYNNEI, per germline. This CDR3 region has 15 residues. Trimming took off 5 bases at V and 2 bases at J, with 10 bases between the two ends. The CDR3 bases are TGTGCCAGCAGTTCGGGGTACGCTGGGGCCAACGTCCTGACTTTC. Amino acid sequence: CASSSGYAGANVLTF.

This clone was counted ten times or more. The chain has TRBV7-8 and TRBJ1-1; possible D gene TRBD1, 6 bases. The CDR3 has 13 residues. V lost 2 bases, J lost 10 bases, and 14 bases lay in between. Per the germline V gene, CDR1 is SGHVS and CDR2 is FQNEAQ. The CDR3 spells CASSLYRQVGAFF. The CDR3 DNA reads TGTGCCAGCAGCTTATATCGACAGGTTGGAGCTTTCTTT.

There are a few counts of this clone. Other DNA sequences within the sample encode an identical CDR3. The rearrangement links TRBV6-1 to TRBJ1-6; D is undetermined. The CDR3 is made up of 14 amino acids. V gave up 4 bases and J gave up 2 bases, with 6 bases separating them. Per germline, CDR1 MNHNS and CDR2 SASEGT. The CDR3 DNA reads as TGTGCCAGCAGTGCCGGGCCCTATAATTCACCCCTCCACTTT. It specifies CASSAGPYNSPLHF.

This clone was counted many times. The rearrangement joins TRBV5-1 to TRBJ1-6; TRBD1 is a possible D gene (6 bases). The CDR3 spans 14 residues. Germline lookup yields CDR1 SGHRS and CDR2 YFSETQ. V dropped 2 bases and J dropped 8 bases, with 11 bases sitting between them. CDR3 protein: CASSFGGVDSPLHF. The CDR3, as DNA: TGCGCCAGCAGCTTTGGGGGCGTCGATTCACCCCTCCACTTT.

This clone was detected ten times or more. This chain uses TRBV18 with TRBJ2-7; no definite D call. The CDR3 has 12 residues. The V end was cut by 4 bases, the J end by 4 bases, with 8 bases between. Looked up from germline, CDR1 is KGHSH and CDR2 is LQKENI. As DNA, the CDR3 is TGTGCCAGCTCACTCTTCCCATACGAGCAGTACTTC. Translation: CASSLFPYEQYF.

V and J are TRBV7-9 and TRBJ1-2; tentative D call: TRBD1 (5 bases). Germline CDR1 and CDR2: SEHNR and FQNEAQ (reference sequence). Trimming took 4 bases from V and 2 from J, leaving 11 bases between them. CDR3 length: 14 amino acids. CDR3 in DNA: TGTGCCAGCAGCTCCAGTGGGACGAACTATGGCTACACCTTC. This encodes CASSSSGTNYGYTF.